Listed below are T cell receptor beta chains from one sample, sequenced in a study of PD-1 blockade in classical Hodgkin lymphoma. The method was immunoSEQ multiplex PCR; TCRdb's version includes in-frame clones alone and lacks a portion of them. The data contain approximately 7,600 clones, approximately 80% of them seen just once; the ten biggest clones take up roughly a third. The starting material was CD8+ T cells from blood, obtained before the fourth cycle of nivolumab. The source is a human donor with classical Hodgkin lymphoma. The CDR3 runs from the conserved cysteine through the conserved F or W. Fields, in order: clone size, D gene, V gene, J gene, CDR3 DNA, CDR3 protein. The D gene is left open where the match is weak. Clone size, where shown, is once, few, many, or a class for clones that have expanded.

clone_size: NA; d_call: NA; v_call: TRBV6-1; j_call: TRBJ1-4; cdr3_nt: TGTGCCAGCAGATATCCCCCCGAACTGTTTTTT; cdr3_aa: CASRYPPELFF
clone_size: NA; d_call: NA; v_call: TRBV5-1; j_call: TRBJ1-3; cdr3_nt: TGCGCCAGCAGCCTCGGGAGGGGAGGGGGAAACACCATATATTTT; cdr3_aa: CASSLGRGGGNTIYF
clone_size: NA; d_call: NA; v_call: TRBV21-1; j_call: TRBJ2-7; cdr3_nt: TGTGCCAGCAGCGGAGAGGCGGGGGACCACGAGCAGTACTTC; cdr3_aa: CASSGEAGDHEQYF
clone_size: once; d_call: NA; v_call: TRBV2; j_call: TRBJ1-1; cdr3_nt: TGTGCCAGCATTGGGGGTTACACTGAAGCTTTCTTT; cdr3_aa: CASIGGYTEAFF
clone_size: NA; d_call: TRBD2; v_call: TRBV11-2; j_call: TRBJ2-5; cdr3_nt: TGTGCCAGCAGCTCCAGACTAGCGGGAGGGCGAGAGACCCAGTACTTC; cdr3_aa: CASSSRLAGGRETQYF
clone_size: once; d_call: NA; v_call: TRBV19; j_call: TRBJ2-3; cdr3_nt: TGTGCCAGTAGTATAGGGGGGCTATACACAGATACGCAGTATTTT; cdr3_aa: CASSIGGLYTDTQYF
clone_size: NA; d_call: NA; v_call: TRBV5-4; j_call: TRBJ2-7; cdr3_nt: TGTGCCAGCAGCTTGGCGGGGCGGAGCTCCTACGAGCAGTACTTC; cdr3_aa: CASSLAGRSSYEQYF
clone_size: NA; d_call: NA; v_call: TRBV11-2; j_call: TRBJ2-5; cdr3_nt: TGTGCCAGCAGCTTAGGGGCCCTTGGTGGTCCTTGGGAGACCCAGTACTTC; cdr3_aa: CASSLGALGGPWETQYF
clone_size: few; d_call: NA; v_call: TRBV9; j_call: TRBJ2-3; cdr3_nt: TGTGCCAGCAGCGTAGAGGGGTTTAGCACAGATACGCAGTATTTT; cdr3_aa: CASSVEGFSTDTQYF
clone_size: NA; d_call: TRBD1; v_call: TRBV9; j_call: TRBJ2-2; cdr3_nt: TGTGCCAGCAGCCACCGGACAGGGGGAGACACCGGGGAGCTGTTTTTT; cdr3_aa: CASSHRTGGDTGELFF
clone_size: NA; d_call: NA; v_call: TRBV6-1; j_call: TRBJ1-2; cdr3_nt: TGTGCCAGCAGTGAAACGGGGGCCTATGGCTACACCTTC; cdr3_aa: CASSETGAYGYTF
clone_size: NA; d_call: TRBD2; v_call: TRBV28; j_call: TRBJ2-7; cdr3_nt: TGTGCCAGCAGTTTGGTCCTAGCGGGAGTCGGCGAGCAGTACTTC; cdr3_aa: CASSLVLAGVGEQYF
clone_size: once; d_call: TRBD1; v_call: TRBV29-1; j_call: TRBJ2-4; cdr3_nt: TGCAGCGTTTGGAGGACAGGAGAAAACATTCAGTACTTC; cdr3_aa: CSVWRTGENIQYF
clone_size: NA; d_call: NA; v_call: TRBV11-2; j_call: TRBJ2-7; cdr3_nt: TGTGCCAGCATGGGGGTGTACGAGCAGTACTTC; cdr3_aa: CASMGVYEQYF
clone_size: NA; d_call: NA; v_call: TRBV28; j_call: TRBJ2-4; cdr3_nt: TGTGCCAGCAGTTCGACGCCAGGTGGCGAATACATTCAGTACTTC; cdr3_aa: CASSSTPGGEYIQYF
clone_size: NA; d_call: NA; v_call: TRBV19; j_call: TRBJ2-3; cdr3_nt: TGTGCCAGTAGTACCCTCCGGGACACCCTCACAGATACGCAGTATTTT; cdr3_aa: CASSTLRDTLTDTQYF
clone_size: once; d_call: TRBD2; v_call: TRBV9; j_call: TRBJ2-3; cdr3_nt: TGTGCCAGCAGCGTTTTAGCGGGGCTAGGGGGTGATACGCAGTATTTT; cdr3_aa: CASSVLAGLGGDTQYF
clone_size: NA; d_call: NA; v_call: TRBV5-1; j_call: TRBJ1-6; cdr3_nt: TGCGCCAGCAGCTTTAGGACATCTAACTCACCCCTCCACTTT; cdr3_aa: CASSFRTSNSPLHF
clone_size: NA; d_call: NA; v_call: TRBV19; j_call: TRBJ1-1; cdr3_nt: TGTGCCAGTAGCCCTTTAAACCATAACACTGAAGCTTTCTTT; cdr3_aa: CASSPLNHNTEAFF
clone_size: NA; d_call: NA; v_call: TRBV11-1; j_call: TRBJ2-3; cdr3_nt: TGTGCCAGCAGCCATTGGACTGGTGATACGCAGTATTTT; cdr3_aa: CASSHWTGDTQYF
clone_size: NA; d_call: TRBD2; v_call: TRBV7-3; j_call: TRBJ2-1; cdr3_nt: TGTGCCAGCAGCGGACTAGCGGGAGAAGGGAATGAGCAGTTCTTC; cdr3_aa: CASSGLAGEGNEQFF
clone_size: NA; d_call: NA; v_call: TRBV2; j_call: TRBJ1-1; cdr3_nt: TGTGCCAGCGAGGGGGTTCTAGGGGGAAGGACTGAAGCTTTCTTT; cdr3_aa: CASEGVLGGRTEAFF
clone_size: few; d_call: NA; v_call: TRBV13; j_call: TRBJ2-1; cdr3_nt: TGTGCCAGCAGCTTAGAGGGAGCCTACAATGAGCAGTTCTTC; cdr3_aa: CASSLEGAYNEQFF
clone_size: NA; d_call: NA; v_call: TRBV6-5; j_call: TRBJ1-1; cdr3_nt: TGTGCCAGCAAACTAACCGGGCCATTGAACACTGAAGCTTTCTTT; cdr3_aa: CASKLTGPLNTEAFF
clone_size: NA; d_call: TRBD1; v_call: TRBV2; j_call: TRBJ2-6; cdr3_nt: TGTGCCAGCAGTCAGGGACAGGGTAGGGCCAACGTCCTGACTTTC; cdr3_aa: CASSQGQGRANVLTF
clone_size: NA; d_call: NA; v_call: TRBV7-7; j_call: TRBJ2-7; cdr3_nt: TGTGCTAGCAGCTTGGCCCAGGGCACCTACGAGCAGTACTTC; cdr3_aa: CASSLAQGTYEQYF
clone_size: NA; d_call: TRBD2; v_call: TRBV9; j_call: TRBJ2-1; cdr3_nt: TGTGCCAGCAGCTCATCAGGGGCTAGCGGGAGGGCCTCCGGTGAGCAGTTCTTC; cdr3_aa: CASSSSGASGRASGEQFF
clone_size: NA; d_call: TRBD1; v_call: TRBV5-6; j_call: TRBJ1-2; cdr3_nt: TGTGCCAGCAGCCTGGGAGCAGGGGGCGCGGTTGGCTACACCTTC; cdr3_aa: CASSLGAGGAVGYTF
clone_size: NA; d_call: NA; v_call: TRBV5-1; j_call: TRBJ1-4; cdr3_nt: TGCGCCAGCAGCTTTTGGACAGTCCACCCTACTAATGAAAAACTGTTTTTT; cdr3_aa: CASSFWTVHPTNEKLFF
clone_size: few; d_call: NA; v_call: TRBV10-2; j_call: TRBJ1-1; cdr3_nt: TGCGCCAGCACCTCGGGCAGTCAGGAAGCTTTCTTT; cdr3_aa: CASTSGSQEAFF
clone_size: NA; d_call: TRBD1; v_call: TRBV15; j_call: TRBJ2-3; cdr3_nt: TGTGCCACCAGCAGAAACTTCCGGCGGGACAGGGACTTTGATACGCAGTATTTT; cdr3_aa: CATSRNFRRDRDFDTQYF
clone_size: NA; d_call: NA; v_call: TRBV6-1; j_call: TRBJ2-7; cdr3_nt: TGTGCCAGCAGTGAAGCGGGCCCGTACGAGCAGTACTTC; cdr3_aa: CASSEAGPYEQYF
clone_size: NA; d_call: NA; v_call: TRBV18; j_call: TRBJ2-7; cdr3_nt: TGTGCCAGCTCACCACCGGTAGTGCCCTCCTACGAGCAGTACTTC; cdr3_aa: CASSPPVVPSYEQYF
clone_size: few; d_call: TRBD1; v_call: TRBV4-1; j_call: TRBJ2-1; cdr3_nt: TGCGCCAGCAGCCACCCCCAACAGGGGCGCAATGAGCAGTTCTTC; cdr3_aa: CASSHPQQGRNEQFF
clone_size: once; d_call: TRBD2; v_call: TRBV7-9; j_call: TRBJ2-7; cdr3_nt: TGTGCCAGCAGCCCACCCGGACTAGCGGGAGTCGGGGAGCAGTACTTC; cdr3_aa: CASSPPGLAGVGEQYF
clone_size: NA; d_call: TRBD1; v_call: TRBV5-6; j_call: TRBJ2-2; cdr3_nt: TGTGCCAGCAGCTCATCGGTTCGGACAGGGTTCACCGGGGAGCTGTTTTTT; cdr3_aa: CASSSSVRTGFTGELFF
clone_size: NA; d_call: NA; v_call: TRBV2; j_call: TRBJ1-4; cdr3_nt: TGTGCCAGCAGTGAGGTTAGAGGGGCTGAAAAACTGTTTTTT; cdr3_aa: CASSEVRGAEKLFF
clone_size: NA; d_call: TRBD1; v_call: TRBV7-9; j_call: TRBJ1-3; cdr3_nt: TGTGCCAGCAGATATTTCGGGGGACAGGGAGCTTCCTCTGGAAACACCATATATTTT; cdr3_aa: CASRYFGGQGASSGNTIYF
clone_size: medium-sized; d_call: NA; v_call: TRBV10-3; j_call: TRBJ1-4; cdr3_nt: TGTGCCATTCGGGGGGACCTCAATGAAAAACTGTTTTTT; cdr3_aa: CAIRGDLNEKLFF
clone_size: NA; d_call: NA; v_call: TRBV10-2; j_call: TRBJ2-7; cdr3_nt: TGCGCCAGCAGGGTGGGGTACTCCTACGAGCAGTACTTC; cdr3_aa: CASRVGYSYEQYF
clone_size: NA; d_call: NA; v_call: TRBV2; j_call: TRBJ1-5; cdr3_nt: TGTGCCAGCGAGGAGGGAAGCGGCCAGCCCCAGCATTTT; cdr3_aa: CASEEGSGQPQHF
clone_size: NA; d_call: TRBD2; v_call: TRBV25-1; j_call: TRBJ2-6; cdr3_nt: TGTGCCAGCAGTGAATCGCGGGGGTACGGGGCCAACGTCCTGACTTTC; cdr3_aa: CASSESRGYGANVLTF
clone_size: NA; d_call: NA; v_call: TRBV6-5; j_call: TRBJ2-3; cdr3_nt: TGTGCCAGCAGTTACTCGAGATCATCTAGCACAGATACGCAGTATTTT; cdr3_aa: CASSYSRSSSTDTQYF
clone_size: NA; d_call: NA; v_call: TRBV10-3; j_call: TRBJ1-5; cdr3_nt: TGTGCCATCAGCCCGGGCCTAATGGGTCAGCCCCAGCATTTT; cdr3_aa: CAISPGLMGQPQHF
clone_size: medium-sized; d_call: NA; v_call: TRBV28; j_call: TRBJ1-5; cdr3_nt: TGTGCCAGCAGTTTATCATGGAATATCAATCAGCCCCAGCATTTT; cdr3_aa: CASSLSWNINQPQHF
clone_size: NA; d_call: TRBD2; v_call: TRBV27; j_call: TRBJ2-7; cdr3_nt: TGTGCCAGTGCTAGCGGGATAACCTACGAGCAGTACTTC; cdr3_aa: CASASGITYEQYF
clone_size: few; d_call: NA; v_call: TRBV5-6; j_call: TRBJ2-7; cdr3_nt: TGTGCCAGCAGCTTGGTTGGGGGAGGTCCTCCCTACGAGCAGTACTTC; cdr3_aa: CASSLVGGGPPYEQYF
clone_size: NA; d_call: NA; v_call: TRBV29-1; j_call: TRBJ2-7; cdr3_nt: TGCAGCGTTGAAGATGGCCAGGCGAGCTACGAGCAGTACTTC; cdr3_aa: CSVEDGQASYEQYF
clone_size: NA; d_call: NA; v_call: TRBV10-3; j_call: TRBJ2-3; cdr3_nt: TGTGCCATCAGTGAGTCCGGGGGGCGCCTAGATACGCAGTATTTT; cdr3_aa: CAISESGGRLDTQYF
clone_size: few; d_call: NA; v_call: TRBV6-5; j_call: TRBJ2-7; cdr3_nt: TGTGCCAGCGGGGTCGGCGAGCAGTACTTC; cdr3_aa: CASGVGEQYF
clone_size: NA; d_call: TRBD2; v_call: TRBV10-3; j_call: TRBJ2-7; cdr3_nt: TGTGCCATCAATTCCGGGACTAGGTCCTACGAGCAGTACTTC; cdr3_aa: CAINSGTRSYEQYF
clone_size: NA; d_call: NA; v_call: TRBV5-1; j_call: TRBJ1-4; cdr3_nt: TGCGCCAGCAGCTTGTCCCAGGGAGGCCCCAATGAAAAACTGTTTTTT; cdr3_aa: CASSLSQGGPNEKLFF
clone_size: NA; d_call: NA; v_call: TRBV20-1; j_call: TRBJ2-3; cdr3_nt: TGCAGTGCTATTTTAGTGAATACGCAGTATTTT; cdr3_aa: CSAILVNTQYF
clone_size: NA; d_call: TRBD1; v_call: TRBV19; j_call: TRBJ1-3; cdr3_nt: TGTGCCAGGCTCAGGGGGGGGTTCGTCTATTCCCTCTCTGGAAACACCATATATTTT; cdr3_aa: CARLRGGFVYSLSGNTIYF